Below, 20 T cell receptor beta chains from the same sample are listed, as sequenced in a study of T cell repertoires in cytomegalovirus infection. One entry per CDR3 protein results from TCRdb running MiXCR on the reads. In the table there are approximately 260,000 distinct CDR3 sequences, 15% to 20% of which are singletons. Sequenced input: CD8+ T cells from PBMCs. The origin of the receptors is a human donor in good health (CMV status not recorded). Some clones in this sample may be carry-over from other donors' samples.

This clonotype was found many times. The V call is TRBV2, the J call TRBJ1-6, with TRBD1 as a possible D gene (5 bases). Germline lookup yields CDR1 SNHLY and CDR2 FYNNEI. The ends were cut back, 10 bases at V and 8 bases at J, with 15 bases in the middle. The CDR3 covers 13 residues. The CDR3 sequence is CATHPRGYSPLHF. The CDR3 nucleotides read TGTGCCACCCACCCACGGGGGTATTCACCCCTCCACTTT.

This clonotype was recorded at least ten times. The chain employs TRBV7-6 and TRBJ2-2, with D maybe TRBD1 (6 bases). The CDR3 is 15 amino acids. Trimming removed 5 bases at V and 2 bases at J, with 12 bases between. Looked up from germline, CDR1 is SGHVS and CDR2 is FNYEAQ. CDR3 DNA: TGTGCCAGCAGCGGGGGACACGGAAACACCGGGGAGCTGTTTTTT. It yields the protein CASSGGHGNTGELFF.

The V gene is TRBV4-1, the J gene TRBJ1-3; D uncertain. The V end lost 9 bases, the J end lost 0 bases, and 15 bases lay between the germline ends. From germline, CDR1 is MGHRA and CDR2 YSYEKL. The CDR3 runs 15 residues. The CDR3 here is CARVPRTFSGNTIYF. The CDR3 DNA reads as TGCGCCAGGGTGCCGCGGACTTTCTCTGGAAACACCATATATTTT.

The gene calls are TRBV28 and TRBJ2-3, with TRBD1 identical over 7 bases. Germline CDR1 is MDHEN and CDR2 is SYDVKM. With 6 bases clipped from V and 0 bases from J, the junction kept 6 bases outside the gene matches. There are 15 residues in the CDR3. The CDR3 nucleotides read TGTGCCAGCAGCCAGGGGGATTCTAGCACAGATACGCAGTATTTT. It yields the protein CASSQGDSSTDTQYF. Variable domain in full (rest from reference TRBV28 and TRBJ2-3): DVKVTQSSRYLVKRTGEKVFLECVQDMDHENMFWYRQDPGLGLRLIYFSYDVKMKEKGDIPEGYSVSREKKERFSLILESASTNQTSMYLCASSQGDSSTDTQYFGPGTRLTVL.

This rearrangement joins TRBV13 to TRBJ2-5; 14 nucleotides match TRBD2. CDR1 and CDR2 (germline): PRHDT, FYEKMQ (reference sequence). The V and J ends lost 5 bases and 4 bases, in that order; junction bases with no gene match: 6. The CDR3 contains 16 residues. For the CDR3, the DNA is TGTGCCAGCAGCACCCGACTAGCGGGGGGGCTAGAGACCCAGTACTTC. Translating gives CASSTRLAGGLETQYF.

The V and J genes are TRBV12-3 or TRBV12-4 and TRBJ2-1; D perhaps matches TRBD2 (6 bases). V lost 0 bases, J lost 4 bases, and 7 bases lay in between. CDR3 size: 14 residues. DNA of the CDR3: TGTGCCAGCAGTTTAGCTAGCGGTTACAATGAGCAGTTCTTC. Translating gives CASSLASGYNEQFF.

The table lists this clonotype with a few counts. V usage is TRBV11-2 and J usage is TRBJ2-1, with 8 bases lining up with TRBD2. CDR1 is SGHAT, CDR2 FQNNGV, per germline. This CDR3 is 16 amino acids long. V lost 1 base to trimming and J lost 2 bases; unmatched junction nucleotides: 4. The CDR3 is CASSLVVRGAYNEQFF. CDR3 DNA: TGTGCCAGCAGCTTAGTTGTGCGGGGGGCCTACAATGAGCAGTTCTTC.

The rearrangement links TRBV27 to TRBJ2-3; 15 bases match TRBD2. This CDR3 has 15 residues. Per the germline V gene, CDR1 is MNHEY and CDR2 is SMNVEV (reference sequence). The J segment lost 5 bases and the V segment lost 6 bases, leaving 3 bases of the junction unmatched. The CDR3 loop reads CASSGLAGGRDTQYF. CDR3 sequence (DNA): TGTGCCAGCAGCGGACTAGCGGGGGGGCGAGATACGCAGTATTTT.

The CDR3 region has the DNA TGTGCCAGCAGCTTAGTGGCCAGGGGCACCGGGGAGCTGTTTTTT. Translating it yields CASSLVARGTGELFF. The chain links TRBV11-1 to TRBJ2-2, with D maybe TRBD1 (6 bases). The CDR3 spans 15 residues. The germline V gene has CDR1 SGHAT and CDR2 FQDESV (reference sequence). Trimming stripped 1 base from V and 4 bases from J, with 10 bases between. Filled out from reference TRBV11-1 and TRBJ2-2, the complete variable domain reads EAEVAQSPRYKITEKSQAVAFWCDPISGHATLYWYRQILGQGPELLVQFQDESVVDDSQLPKDRFSAERLKGVDSTLKIQPAELGDSAMYLCASSLVARGTGELFFGEGSRLTVL.

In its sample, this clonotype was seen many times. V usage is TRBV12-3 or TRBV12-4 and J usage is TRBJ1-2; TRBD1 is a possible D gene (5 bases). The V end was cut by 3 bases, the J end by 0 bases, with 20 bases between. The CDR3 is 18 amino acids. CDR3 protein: CASSFVIRDAHTNYGYTF. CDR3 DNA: TGTGCCAGCAGTTTTGTGATCCGGGACGCGCACACTAACTATGGCTACACCTTC.

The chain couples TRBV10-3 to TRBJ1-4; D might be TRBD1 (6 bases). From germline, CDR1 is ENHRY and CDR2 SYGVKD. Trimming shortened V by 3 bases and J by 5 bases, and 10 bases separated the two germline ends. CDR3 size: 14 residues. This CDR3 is CAISDRDTNEKLFF. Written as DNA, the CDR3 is TGTGCCATCAGTGACCGGGACACCAATGAAAAACTGTTTTTT.

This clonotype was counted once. CDR3 bases: TGTGCCAGCAGCTTCGGCTCGCTAGCCAAAAACATTCAGTACTTC. It yields the protein CASSFGSLAKNIQYF. The chain employs TRBV5-6 and TRBJ2-4; D unclear. CDR1 is SGHDT and CDR2 is YYEEEE in the germline V gene. With 2 bases removed from V and 0 bases from J, the gap between germline ends came to 9 bases. The CDR3 is made up of 15 amino acids.

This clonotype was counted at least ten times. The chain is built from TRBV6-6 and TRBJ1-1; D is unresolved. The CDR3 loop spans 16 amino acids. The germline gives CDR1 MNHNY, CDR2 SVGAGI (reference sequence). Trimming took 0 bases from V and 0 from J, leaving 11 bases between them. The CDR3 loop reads CASSYSVQIVNTEAFF. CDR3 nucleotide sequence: TGTGCCAGCAGTTACTCCGTTCAGATCGTGAACACTGAAGCTTTCTTT.

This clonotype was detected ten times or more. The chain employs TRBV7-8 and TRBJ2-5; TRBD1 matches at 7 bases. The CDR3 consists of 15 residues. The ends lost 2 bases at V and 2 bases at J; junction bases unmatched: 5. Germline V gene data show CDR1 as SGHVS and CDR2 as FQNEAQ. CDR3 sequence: CASSLIGTDQETQYF. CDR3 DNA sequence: TGTGCCAGCAGCTTAATCGGGACAGATCAAGAGACCCAGTACTTC.

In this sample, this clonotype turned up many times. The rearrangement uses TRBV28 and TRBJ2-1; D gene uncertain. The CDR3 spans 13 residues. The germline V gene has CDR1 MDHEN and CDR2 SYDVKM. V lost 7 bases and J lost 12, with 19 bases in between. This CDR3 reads CASTPLTLEGQFF. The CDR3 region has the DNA TGTGCCAGCACCCCTTTGACCCTGGAAGGGCAGTTCTTC.

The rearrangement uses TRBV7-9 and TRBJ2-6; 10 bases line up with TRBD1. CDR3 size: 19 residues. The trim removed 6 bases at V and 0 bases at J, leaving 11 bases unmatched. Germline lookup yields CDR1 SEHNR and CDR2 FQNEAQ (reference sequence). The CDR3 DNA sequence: TGTGCCAGCAGGAATCTCCGGGACAGGGGCTCCTCTGGGGCCAACGTCCTGACTTTC. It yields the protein CASRNLRDRGSSGANVLTF.

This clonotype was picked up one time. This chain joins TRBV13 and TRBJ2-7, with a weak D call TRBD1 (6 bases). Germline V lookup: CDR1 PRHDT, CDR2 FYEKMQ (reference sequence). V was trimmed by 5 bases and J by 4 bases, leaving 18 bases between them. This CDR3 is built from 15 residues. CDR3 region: CASSQTGTKGYEQYF. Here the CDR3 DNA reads TGTGCCAGCAGCCAAACCGGGACAAAGGGGTACGAGCAGTACTTC.

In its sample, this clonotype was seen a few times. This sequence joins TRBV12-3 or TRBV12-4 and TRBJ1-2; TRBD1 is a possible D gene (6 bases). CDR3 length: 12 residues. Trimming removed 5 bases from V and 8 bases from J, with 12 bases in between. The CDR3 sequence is CASSSHRVGYTF. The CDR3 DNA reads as TGTGCCAGCAGTAGCCACAGGGTGGGCTACACCTTC.

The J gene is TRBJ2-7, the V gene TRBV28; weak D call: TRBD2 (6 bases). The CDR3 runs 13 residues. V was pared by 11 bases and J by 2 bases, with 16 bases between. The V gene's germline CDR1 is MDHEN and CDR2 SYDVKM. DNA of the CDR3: TGTGCCCCCCAAATTGGGGGGACCTACGAGCAGTACTTC. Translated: CAPQIGGTYEQYF.

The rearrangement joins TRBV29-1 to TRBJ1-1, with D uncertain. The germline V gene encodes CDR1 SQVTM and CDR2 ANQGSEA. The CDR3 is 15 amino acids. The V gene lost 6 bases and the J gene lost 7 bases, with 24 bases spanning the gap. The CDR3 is CSVGGDPNSVGEAFF. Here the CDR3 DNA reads TGCAGCGTGGGCGGGGATCCGAACAGTGTTGGTGAAGCTTTCTTT.